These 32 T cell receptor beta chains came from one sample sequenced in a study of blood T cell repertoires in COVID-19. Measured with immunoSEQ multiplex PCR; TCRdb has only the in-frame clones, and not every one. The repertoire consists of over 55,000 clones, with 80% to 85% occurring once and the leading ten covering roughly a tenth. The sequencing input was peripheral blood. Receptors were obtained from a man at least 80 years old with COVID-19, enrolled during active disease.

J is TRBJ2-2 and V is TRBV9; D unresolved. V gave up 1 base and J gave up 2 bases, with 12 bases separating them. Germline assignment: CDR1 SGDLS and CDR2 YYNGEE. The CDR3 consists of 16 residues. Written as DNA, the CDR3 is TGTGCCAGCAGCGTATCCCCCAGCGCCAACACCGGGGAGCTGTTTTTT. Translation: CASSVSPSANTGELFF.

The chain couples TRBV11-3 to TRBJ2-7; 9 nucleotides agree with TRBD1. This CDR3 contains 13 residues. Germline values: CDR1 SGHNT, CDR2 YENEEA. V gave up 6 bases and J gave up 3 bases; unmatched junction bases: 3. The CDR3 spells CASSDRGSYEQYF. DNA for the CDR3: TGTGCCAGCAGTGACAGGGGGAGCTACGAGCAGTACTTC.

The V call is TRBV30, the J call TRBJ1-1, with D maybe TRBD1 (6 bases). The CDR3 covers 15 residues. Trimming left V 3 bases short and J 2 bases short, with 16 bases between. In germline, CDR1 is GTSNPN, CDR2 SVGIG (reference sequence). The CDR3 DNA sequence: TGTGCCTGGAGGGTCCCGGACAGACTCAACACTGAAGCTTTCTTT. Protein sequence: CAWRVPDRLNTEAFF. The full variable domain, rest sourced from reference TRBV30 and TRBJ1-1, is SQTIHQWPATLVQPVGSPLSLECTVEGTSNPNLYWYRQAAGRGLQLLFYSVGIGQISSEVPQNLSASRPQDRQFILSSKKLLLSDSGFYLCAWRVPDRLNTEAFFGQGTRLTVV.

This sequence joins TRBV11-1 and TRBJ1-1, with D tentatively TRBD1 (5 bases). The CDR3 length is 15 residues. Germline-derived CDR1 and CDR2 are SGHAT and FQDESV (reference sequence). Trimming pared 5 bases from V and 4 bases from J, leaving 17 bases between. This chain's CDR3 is CASSLQRGGVTEAFF. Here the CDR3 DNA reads TGTGCCAGCAGCCTCCAACGCGGAGGGGTCACTGAAGCTTTCTTT.

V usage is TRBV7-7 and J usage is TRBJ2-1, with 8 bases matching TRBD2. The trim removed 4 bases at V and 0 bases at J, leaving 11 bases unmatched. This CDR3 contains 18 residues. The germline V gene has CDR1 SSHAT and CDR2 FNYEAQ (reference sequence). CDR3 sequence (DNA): TGTGCCAGCAGCTCGAACCGTCCCAGCGGGAGCTCCTACAATGAGCAGTTCTTC. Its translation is CASSSNRPSGSSYNEQFF.

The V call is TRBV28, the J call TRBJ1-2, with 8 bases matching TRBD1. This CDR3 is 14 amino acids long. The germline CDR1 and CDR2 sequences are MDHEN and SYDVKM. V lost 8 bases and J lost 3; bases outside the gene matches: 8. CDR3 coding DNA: TGTGCCAGCGCCTCGGACAGGGTGTACTATGGCTACACCTTC. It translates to CASASDRVYYGYTF.

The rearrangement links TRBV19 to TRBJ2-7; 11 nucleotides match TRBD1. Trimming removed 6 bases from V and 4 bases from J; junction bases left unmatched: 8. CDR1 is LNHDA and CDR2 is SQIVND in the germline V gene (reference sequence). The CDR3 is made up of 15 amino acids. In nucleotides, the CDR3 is TGTGCCAGTAGGCCAAACCGGGACAGGGGGTACGAGCAGTACTTC. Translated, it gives CASRPNRDRGYEQYF.

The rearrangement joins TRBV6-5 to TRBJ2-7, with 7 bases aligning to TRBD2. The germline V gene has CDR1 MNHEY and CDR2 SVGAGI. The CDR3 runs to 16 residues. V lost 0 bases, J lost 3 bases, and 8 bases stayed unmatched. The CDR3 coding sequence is TGTGCCAGCAGTTACTCCCCCCTAGGCGGGGGCTACGAGCAGTACTTC. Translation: CASSYSPLGGGYEQYF.

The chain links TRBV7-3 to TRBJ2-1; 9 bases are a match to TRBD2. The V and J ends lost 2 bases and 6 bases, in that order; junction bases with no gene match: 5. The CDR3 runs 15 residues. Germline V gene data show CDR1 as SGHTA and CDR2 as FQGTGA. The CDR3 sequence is CASSLSPAGGNEQFF. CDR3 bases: TGTGCCAGCAGCTTATCTCCAGCGGGGGGCAATGAGCAGTTCTTC.

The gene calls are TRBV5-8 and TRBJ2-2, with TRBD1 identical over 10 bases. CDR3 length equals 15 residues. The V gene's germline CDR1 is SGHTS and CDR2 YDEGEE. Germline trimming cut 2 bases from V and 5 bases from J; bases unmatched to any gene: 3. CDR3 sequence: CASSFRDRGTGELFF. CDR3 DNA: TGTGCCAGCAGCTTCCGGGACAGGGGTACCGGGGAGCTGTTTTTT. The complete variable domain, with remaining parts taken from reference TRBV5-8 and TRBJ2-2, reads EAGVTQSPTHLIKTRGQQATLRCSPISGHTSVYWYQQALGLGLQFLLWYDEGEERNRGNFPPRFSGRQFPNYSSELNVNALELEDSALYLCASSFRDRGTGELFFGEGSRLTVL.

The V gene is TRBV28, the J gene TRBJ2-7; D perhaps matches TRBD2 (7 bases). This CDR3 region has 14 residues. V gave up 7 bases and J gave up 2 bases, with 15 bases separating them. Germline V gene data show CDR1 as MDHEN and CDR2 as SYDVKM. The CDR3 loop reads CASTKGGATYEQYF. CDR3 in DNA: TGTGCCAGCACTAAGGGGGGGGCTACCTACGAGCAGTACTTC. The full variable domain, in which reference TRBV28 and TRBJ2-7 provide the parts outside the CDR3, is DVKVTQSSRYLVKRTGEKVFLECVQDMDHENMFWYRQDPGLGLRLIYFSYDVKMKEKGDIPEGYSVSREKKERFSLILESASTNQTSMYLCASTKGGATYEQYFGPGTRLTVT.

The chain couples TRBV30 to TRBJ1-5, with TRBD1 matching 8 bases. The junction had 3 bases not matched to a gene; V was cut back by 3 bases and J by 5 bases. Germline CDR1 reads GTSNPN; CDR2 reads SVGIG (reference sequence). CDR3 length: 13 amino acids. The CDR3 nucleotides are TGTGCCTGGAGAGGACAGGGTGATCAGCCCCAGCATTTT. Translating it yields CAWRGQGDQPQHF.

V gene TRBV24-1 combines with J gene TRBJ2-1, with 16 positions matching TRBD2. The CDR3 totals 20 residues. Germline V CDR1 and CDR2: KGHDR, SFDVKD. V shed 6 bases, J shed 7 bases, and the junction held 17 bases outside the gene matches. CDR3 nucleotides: TGTGCCACCAGTTCGATTACACCAACCGGGACTAGCGGGGGGGCGAATGAGCAGTTCTTC. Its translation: CATSSITPTGTSGGANEQFF.

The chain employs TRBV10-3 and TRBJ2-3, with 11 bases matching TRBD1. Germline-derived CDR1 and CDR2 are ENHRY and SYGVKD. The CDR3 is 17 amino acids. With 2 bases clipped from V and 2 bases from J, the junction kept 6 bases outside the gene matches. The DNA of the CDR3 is TGTGCCATCAGTGAGATAGGGACAGGGGGTTTCACAGATACGCAGTATTTT. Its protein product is CAISEIGTGGFTDTQYF.

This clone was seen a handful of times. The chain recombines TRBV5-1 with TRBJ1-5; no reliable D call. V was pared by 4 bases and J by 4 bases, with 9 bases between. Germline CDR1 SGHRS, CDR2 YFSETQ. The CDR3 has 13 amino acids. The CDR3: CASSPEYNQPQHF. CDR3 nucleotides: TGCGCCAGCAGCCCCGAGTATAATCAGCCCCAGCATTTT. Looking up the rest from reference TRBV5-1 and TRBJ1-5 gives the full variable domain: KAGVTQTPRYLIKTRGQQVTLSCSPISGHRSVSWYQQTPGQGLQFLFEYFSETQRNKGNFPGRFSGRQFSNSRSEMNVSTLELGDSALYLCASSPEYNQPQHFGDGTRLSIL.

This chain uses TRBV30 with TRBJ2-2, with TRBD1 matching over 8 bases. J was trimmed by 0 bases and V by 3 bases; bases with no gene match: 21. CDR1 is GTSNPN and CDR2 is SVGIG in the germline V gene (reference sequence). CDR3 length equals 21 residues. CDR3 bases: TGTGCCTGGAGCGATGGTCGCCTACAGGGGGGTTTAGCCGCGAACACCGGGGAGCTGTTTTTT. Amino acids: CAWSDGRLQGGLAANTGELFF.

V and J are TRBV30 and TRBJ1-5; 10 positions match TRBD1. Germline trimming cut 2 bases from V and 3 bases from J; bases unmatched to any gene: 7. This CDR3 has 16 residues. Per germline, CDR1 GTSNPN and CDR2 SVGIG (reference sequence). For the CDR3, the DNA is TGTGCCTGGAGTCCTAAGGGGACAGGGGACAATCAGCCCCAGCATTTT. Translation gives CAWSPKGTGDNQPQHF.

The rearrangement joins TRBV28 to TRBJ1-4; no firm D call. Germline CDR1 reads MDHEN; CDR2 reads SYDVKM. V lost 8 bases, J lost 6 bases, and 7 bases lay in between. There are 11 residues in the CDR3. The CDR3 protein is CASFGYEKLFF. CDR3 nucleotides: TGTGCCAGCTTCGGGTATGAAAAACTGTTTTTT.

The DNA for the CDR3 is TGTGCCAGCAGCCAACTTACAAATTCACCCCTCCACTTT. Translation gives CASSQLTNSPLHF. The chain recombines TRBV14 with TRBJ1-6; D is unclear. Germline CDR1 reads SGHDN; CDR2 reads FVKESK. The CDR3 runs to 13 residues. V gave up 2 bases and J gave up 7 bases, with 6 bases separating them.

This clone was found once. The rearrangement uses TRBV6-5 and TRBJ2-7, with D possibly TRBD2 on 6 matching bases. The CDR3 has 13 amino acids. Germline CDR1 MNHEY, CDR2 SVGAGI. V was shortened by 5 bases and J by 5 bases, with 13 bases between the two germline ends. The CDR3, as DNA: TGTGCCAGCAGTCCTGGGGGGAAGCACGAGCAGTACGTC. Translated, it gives CASSPGGKHEQYV.

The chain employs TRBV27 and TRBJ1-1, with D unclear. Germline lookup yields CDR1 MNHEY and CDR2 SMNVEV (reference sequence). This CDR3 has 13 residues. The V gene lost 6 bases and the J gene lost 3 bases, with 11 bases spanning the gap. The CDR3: CASSRKSYTEAFF. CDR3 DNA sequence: TGTGCCAGCAGCCGCAAAAGCTACACTGAAGCTTTCTTT.

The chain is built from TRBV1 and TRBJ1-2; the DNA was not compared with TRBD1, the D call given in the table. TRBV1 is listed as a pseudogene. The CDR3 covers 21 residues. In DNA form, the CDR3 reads TGCACCAGCAGCCAAGATCTAATCGCCTACGATGACAGCCCCGGGCCTAGGGGCTACACCTTC. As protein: CTSSQDLIAYDDSPGPRGYTF.

The CDR3 bases are TGTGCCAGTAGTATTCAGGGGACGGCCGGAGTGGATGGCTACACCTTC. It translates to CASSIQGTAGVDGYTF. The chain uses TRBV19 and TRBJ1-2; maybe TRBD1 (6 bases). CDR1 is LNHDA and CDR2 is SQIVND in the germline V gene (reference sequence). V lost 3 bases to trimming and J lost 6 bases, with 20 bases between them. The CDR3 consists of 16 residues.

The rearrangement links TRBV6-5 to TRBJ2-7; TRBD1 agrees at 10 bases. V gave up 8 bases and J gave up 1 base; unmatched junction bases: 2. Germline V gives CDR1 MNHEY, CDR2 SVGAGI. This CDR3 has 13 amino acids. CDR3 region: CASGQGGSYEQYF. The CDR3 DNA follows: TGTGCCAGCGGACAGGGGGGGTCCTACGAGCAGTACTTC.

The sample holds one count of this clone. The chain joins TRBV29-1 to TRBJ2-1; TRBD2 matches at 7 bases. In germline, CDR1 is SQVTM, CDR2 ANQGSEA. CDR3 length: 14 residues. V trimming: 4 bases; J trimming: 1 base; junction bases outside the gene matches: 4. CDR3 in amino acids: CSVVRAGSYNEQFF. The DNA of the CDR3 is TGCAGCGTTGTTAGAGCGGGGTCCTACAATGAGCAGTTCTTC.

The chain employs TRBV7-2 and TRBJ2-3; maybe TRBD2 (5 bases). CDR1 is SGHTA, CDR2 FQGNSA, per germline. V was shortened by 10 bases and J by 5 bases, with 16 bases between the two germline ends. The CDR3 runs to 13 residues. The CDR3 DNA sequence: TGTGCCACCAACCTCCGGGCGGGAGATACGCAGTATTTT. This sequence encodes CATNLRAGDTQYF.

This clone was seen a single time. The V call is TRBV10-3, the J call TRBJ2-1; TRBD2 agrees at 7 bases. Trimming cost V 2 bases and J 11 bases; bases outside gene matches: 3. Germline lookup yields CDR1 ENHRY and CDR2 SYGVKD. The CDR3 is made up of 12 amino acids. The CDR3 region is CAISEAGTKQFF. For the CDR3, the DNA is TGTGCCATCAGTGAGGCCGGGACTAAGCAGTTCTTC.

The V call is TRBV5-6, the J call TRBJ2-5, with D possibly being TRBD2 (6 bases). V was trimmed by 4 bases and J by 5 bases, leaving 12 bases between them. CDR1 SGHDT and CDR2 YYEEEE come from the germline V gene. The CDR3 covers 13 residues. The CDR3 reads CASSPWEVETQYF. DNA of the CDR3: TGTGCCAGCAGCCCATGGGAGGTGGAGACCCAGTACTTC.

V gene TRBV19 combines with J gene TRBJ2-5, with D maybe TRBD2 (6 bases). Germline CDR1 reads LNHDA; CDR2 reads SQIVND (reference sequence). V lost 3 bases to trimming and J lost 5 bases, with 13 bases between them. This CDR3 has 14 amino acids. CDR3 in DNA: TGTGCCAGTAGTATGGGGGGACGAGGGGAGACCCAGTACTTC. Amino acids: CASSMGGRGETQYF.

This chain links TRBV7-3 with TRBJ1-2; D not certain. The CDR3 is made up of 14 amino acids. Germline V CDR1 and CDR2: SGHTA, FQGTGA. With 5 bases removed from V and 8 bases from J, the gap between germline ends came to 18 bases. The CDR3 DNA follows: TGTGCCAGCAGCCTAGAGGGTCCGGTGGAAGGCTACACCTTC. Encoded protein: CASSLEGPVEGYTF.

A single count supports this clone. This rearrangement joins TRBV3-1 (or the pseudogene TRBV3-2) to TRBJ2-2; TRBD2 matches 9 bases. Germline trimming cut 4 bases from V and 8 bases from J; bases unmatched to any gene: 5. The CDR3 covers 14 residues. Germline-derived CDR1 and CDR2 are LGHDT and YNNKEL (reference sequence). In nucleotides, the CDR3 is TGTGCCAGCAGCCCCTGGCGGGGGGGAGGGGAGCTGTTTTTT. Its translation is CASSPWRGGGELFF.

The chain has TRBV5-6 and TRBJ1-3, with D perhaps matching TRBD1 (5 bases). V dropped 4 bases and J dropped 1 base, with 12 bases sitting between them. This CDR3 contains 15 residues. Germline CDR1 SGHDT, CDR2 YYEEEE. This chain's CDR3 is CASSRIDRSGNTIYF. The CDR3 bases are TGTGCCAGCAGCCGGATAGACAGATCTGGAAACACCATATATTTT.